These 25 T cell receptor beta chains were all obtained from the same sample, sequenced in a study of T cells in tuberculosis. Thawed, overnight-rested PBMC were stained with GMM-loaded CD1B tetramer, viability dye and anti-CD3, then sorted. The lipid loaded on the CD1B tetramers was C32 glucose monomycolate from Rhodococcus equi. This table comes from immunoSEQ multiplex PCR, and its TCRdb copy is limited to in-frame clones, with some not included. The sample records tens of thousands of clones, just over 90% being singletons. Material for sequencing was CD1b-GMM tetramer-negative cells sorted from PBMCs. The origin of the receptors is an adult woman with latent tuberculosis.

The gene calls are TRBV11-3 and TRBJ2-5, with 7 nucleotides matching TRBD1. J gave up 4 bases and V 1 base, and 3 bases lay outside the gene matches. This CDR3 is 14 amino acids long. In germline, CDR1 is SGHNT, CDR2 YENEEA. The CDR3 DNA follows: TGTGCCAGCAGCTTAGGAGGGGGCCTAGAGACCCAGTACTTC. Protein product: CASSLGGGLETQYF.

The V gene is TRBV11-2, the J gene TRBJ1-5; the match to TRBD1 covers 7 bases. CDR1 SGHAT and CDR2 FQNNGV come from the germline V gene. Germline trimming cut 5 bases from V and 2 bases from J; bases unmatched to any gene: 6. This CDR3 region has 15 residues. The CDR3 coding sequence is TGTGCCAGCAGCCCCCAAACAGGGGGCAATCAGCCCCAGCATTTT. Its translation: CASSPQTGGNQPQHF.

V usage is TRBV7-8 and J usage is TRBJ2-2, with no clear D. V was shortened by 4 bases and J by 5 bases, with 8 bases between the two germline ends. Germline lookup yields CDR1 SGHVS and CDR2 FQNEAQ. This CDR3 spans 13 amino acids. CDR3 nucleotides: TGTGCCAGCAGCTACGAGGTGACCGGGGAGCTGTTTTTT. Its protein product is CASSYEVTGELFF.

Only a few counts were recorded for this clone. CDR3 in amino acids: CASSLGYYNEKLFF. CDR3 coding DNA: TGTGCCAGCAGCTTAGGTTACTATAATGAAAAACTGTTTTTT. The chain recombines TRBV7-9 with TRBJ1-4; D is undetermined. Between the trimmed V and J ends, which lost 1 base and 4 bases, there was a span of 7 bases. From germline, CDR1 is SEHNR and CDR2 FQNEAQ (reference sequence). This CDR3 region has 14 residues.

V and J are TRBV5-1 and TRBJ2-7; TRBD1 matches at 7 bases. Germline V gene sequence: CDR1 SGHRS, CDR2 YFSETQ. This CDR3 has 15 residues. V lost 0 bases, J lost 4 bases, and 7 bases stayed unmatched. The chain's CDR3 is CASSLGTGSSYEQYF. CDR3 DNA: TGCGCCAGCAGCTTGGGGACAGGCTCGTCGTACGAGCAGTACTTC.

The genes are TRBV7-8 and TRBJ2-3; 7 bases map to TRBD2. Germline V gene sequence: CDR1 SGHVS, CDR2 FQNEAQ. The CDR3 spans 16 residues. J gave up 2 bases and V 6 bases, and 11 bases lay outside the gene matches. The CDR3 spells CASSLDERGPTDTQYF. The CDR3, as DNA: TGTGCCAGCAGTCTCGATGAGCGGGGCCCCACAGATACGCAGTATTTT.

The chain combines TRBV10-3 with TRBJ1-1; the D gene is possibly TRBD1 (5 bases). Trimming cost V 4 bases and J 0 bases, with 12 bases left between them. The CDR3 extends over 15 amino acids. The V gene's germline CDR1 is ENHRY and CDR2 SYGVKD. The CDR3, as DNA: TGTGCCATCAGTGGCAGATCAGGGATGAACACTGAAGCTTTCTTT. Amino acid sequence: CAISGRSGMNTEAFF.

This chain joins TRBV7-8 and TRBJ2-3; D remains unclear. The germline V gene encodes CDR1 SGHVS and CDR2 FQNEAQ. V lost 5 bases, J lost 4 bases, and 10 bases lay in between. This CDR3 region has 13 residues. DNA of the CDR3: TGTGCCAGCAGCCAAGCGACCGCAGATACGCAGTATTTT. This encodes CASSQATADTQYF.

This rearrangement joins TRBV28 to TRBJ1-2; D is uncertain. The V end was cut by 4 bases, the J end by 5 bases, with 5 bases between. Germline CDR1 MDHEN, CDR2 SYDVKM. This CDR3 has 11 residues. CDR3 coding DNA: TGTGCCAGCAGTTCCCAGTATGGCTACACCTTC. It codes for CASSSQYGYTF.

The J gene is TRBJ1-5, the V gene TRBV5-6, with D maybe TRBD1 (6 bases). The CDR3 runs 15 residues. The germline CDR1 and CDR2 sequences are SGHDT and YYEEEE. Trimming shortened V by 0 bases and J by 1 base, and 8 bases separated the two germline ends. CDR3 region: CASSLGRGSNQPQHF. The CDR3 region has the DNA TGTGCCAGCAGCTTGGGCAGGGGAAGCAATCAGCCCCAGCATTTT.

This chain links TRBV28 with TRBJ1-1, with 12 bases identical to TRBD1. The CDR3 spans 16 residues. In germline, CDR1 is MDHEN, CDR2 SYDVKM. With 6 bases clipped from V and 0 bases from J, the junction kept 5 bases outside the gene matches. CDR3: CASSPGTGGLNTEAFF. CDR3 bases: TGTGCCAGCAGCCCGGGGACAGGGGGCTTGAACACTGAAGCTTTCTTT.

The genes are TRBV5-8 and TRBJ1-2; 7 nucleotides line up with TRBD1. The CDR3 is 13 residues long. V lost 0 bases and J lost 8; bases outside the gene matches: 4. Germline values: CDR1 SGHTS, CDR2 YDEGEE. CDR3 sequence: CASSLDRGLGYTF. DNA of the CDR3: TGTGCCAGCAGCTTGGACAGGGGATTAGGCTACACCTTC. The full variable domain, with the rest looked up from reference TRBV5-8 and TRBJ1-2, is EAGVTQSPTHLIKTRGQQATLRCSPISGHTSVYWYQQALGLGLQFLLWYDEGEERNRGNFPPRFSGRQFPNYSSELNVNALELEDSALYLCASSLDRGLGYTFGSGTRLTVV.

This clone appeared a few times. This chain links TRBV9 with TRBJ1-1; D is unclear. CDR1 is SGDLS, CDR2 YYNGEE, per germline. The CDR3 length is 13 residues. V shed 2 bases and J shed 0 bases, with 5 bases lying between them. The CDR3, as DNA: TGTGCCAGCAGCGTCGAGGTGAACACTGAAGCTTTCTTT. Translation gives CASSVEVNTEAFF.

The gene calls are TRBV6-5 and TRBJ1-6, with 11 bases identical to TRBD1. CDR3 length: 14 residues. V trimming: 5 bases; J trimming: 7 bases; junction bases outside the gene matches: 1. Per germline, CDR1 MNHEY and CDR2 SVGAGI. CDR3 region: CASSRDRGNSPLHF. CDR3 sequence (DNA): TGTGCCAGCAGTCGGGACAGGGGGAATTCACCCCTCCACTTT.

The CDR3 nucleotides read TGTGCCAGCAGTGAAGTTAGACTAAACACAGATACGCAGTATTTT. The encoded protein is CASSEVRLNTDTQYF. This rearrangement joins TRBV2 to TRBJ2-3; D may be TRBD2 (5 bases). Trimming took 1 base from V and 2 from J, leaving 10 bases between them. Looked up from germline, CDR1 is SNHLY and CDR2 is FYNNEI. The CDR3 is 15 residues long.

This rearrangement joins TRBV28 to TRBJ2-5; a weak D match, TRBD1 (5 bases). The germline V gene has CDR1 MDHEN and CDR2 SYDVKM. V was cut by 3 bases and J by 4 bases, with 12 bases left in between. The CDR3 sequence is 14 residues long. CDR3 sequence: CASSLSREGETQYF. The CDR3 region has the DNA TGTGCCAGCAGTTTGTCCAGGGAAGGAGAGACCCAGTACTTC.

The chain carries TRBV5-5 and TRBJ1-2, with 9 bases matching TRBD1. The CDR3 spans 15 residues. Germline V gives CDR1 SGHKS, CDR2 YYEKEE (reference sequence). The V gene end was trimmed by 4 bases and the J gene end by 3 bases; junction bases not matched to a gene: 7. Written as DNA, the CDR3 is TGTGCCAGCAGCCCGGGACAGGGCGCGTACTATGGCTACACCTTC. Protein: CASSPGQGAYYGYTF. Looking up the rest from reference TRBV5-5 and TRBJ1-2 gives the full variable domain: DAGVTQSPTHLIKTRGQQVTLRCSPISGHKSVSWYQQVLGQGPQFIFQYYEKEERGRGNFPDRFSARQFPNYSSELNVNALLLGDSALYLCASSPGQGAYYGYTFGSGTRLTVV.

V usage is TRBV27 and J usage is TRBJ1-2, with D hard to call. CDR1 is MNHEY and CDR2 is SMNVEV in the germline V gene (reference sequence). This CDR3 has 16 residues. The V and J ends lost 3 bases and 6 bases respectively, with 20 bases between them. In nucleotides, the CDR3 is TGTGCCAGCAGTTTTTTACCCCTGTCCCGGGGAAATGGCTACACCTTC. This translates into CASSFLPLSRGNGYTF.

The chain has TRBV28 and TRBJ1-2; tentatively, D is TRBD1 (5 bases). With 2 bases removed from V and 3 bases from J, the gap between germline ends came to 16 bases. Germline V gene data show CDR1 as MDHEN and CDR2 as SYDVKM. The CDR3 loop spans 16 amino acids. CDR3 coding DNA: TGTGCCAGCAGTTTAGGGGGTCGGGGGAAGGACTATGGCTACACCTTC. Its protein is CASSLGGRGKDYGYTF.

Here the CDR3 DNA reads TGTGCCATTGGGACAGCAATGAACACTGAAGCTTTCTTT. It translates to CAIGTAMNTEAFF. This chain links TRBV10-3 with TRBJ1-1, with 7 bases that match TRBD1. The CDR3 consists of 13 residues. CDR1 and CDR2 from the germline V gene are ENHRY and SYGVKD. V lost 9 bases, J lost 0 bases, and 4 bases stayed unmatched.

The chain is built from TRBV5-4 and TRBJ2-7; 10 nucleotides line up with TRBD1. Germline V gene sequence: CDR1 SGHNT, CDR2 YYREEE (reference sequence). Trimming removed 6 bases from V and 2 bases from J; junction bases left unmatched: 14. The CDR3 runs to 17 residues. CDR3 DNA: TGTGCCAGCAACCCGGGACAGGGGCTCCCCATGGCCTACGAGCAGTACTTC. Encoded protein: CASNPGQGLPMAYEQYF.

This clone was found once. This chain links TRBV5-1 with TRBJ2-5; 10 bases map to TRBD1. Germline V lookup: CDR1 SGHRS, CDR2 YFSETQ. V dropped 4 bases and J dropped 3; count of bases not matched to a gene: 3. This CDR3 spans 14 amino acids. CDR3 sequence: CASSPGQGKETQYF. CDR3 sequence (DNA): TGCGCCAGCAGCCCGGGACAGGGGAAAGAGACCCAGTACTTC.

The V call is TRBV6-5, the J call TRBJ1-1, with D tentatively TRBD1 (6 bases). The germline V gene has CDR1 MNHEY and CDR2 SVGAGI. This CDR3 comprises 15 residues. Trimming took off 5 bases at V and 3 bases at J, with 16 bases between the two ends. CDR3 protein: CASSRVEGGDTEAFF. The CDR3 nucleotides are TGTGCCAGCAGTCGAGTTGAGGGGGGGGACACTGAAGCTTTCTTT.

This clone was seen a single time. The rearrangement uses TRBV5-8 and TRBJ2-1; 9 bases fit TRBD2. The CDR3 totals 14 residues. V lost 4 bases and J lost 5; bases outside the gene matches: 4. CDR1 SGHTS and CDR2 YDEGEE come from the germline V gene. Here the CDR3 DNA reads TGTGCCAGCAGCCCTATAGCGGGGGACAATGAGCAGTTCTTC. Its translation: CASSPIAGDNEQFF. Filled out from reference TRBV5-8 and TRBJ2-1, the complete variable domain reads EAGVTQSPTHLIKTRGQQATLRCSPISGHTSVYWYQQALGLGLQFLLWYDEGEERNRGNFPPRFSGRQFPNYSSELNVNALELEDSALYLCASSPIAGDNEQFFGPGTRLTVL.

The chain links TRBV4-3 to TRBJ2-3, with D perhaps TRBD2 (5 bases). V lost 0 bases to trimming and J lost 9 bases, with 10 bases between them. The CDR3 contains 13 residues. Germline-derived CDR1 and CDR2 are LGHNA and YSLEER. This chain's CDR3 is CASSQEEGSTQYF. CDR3 coding DNA: TGCGCCAGCAGCCAAGAGGAAGGGAGCACGCAGTATTTT.